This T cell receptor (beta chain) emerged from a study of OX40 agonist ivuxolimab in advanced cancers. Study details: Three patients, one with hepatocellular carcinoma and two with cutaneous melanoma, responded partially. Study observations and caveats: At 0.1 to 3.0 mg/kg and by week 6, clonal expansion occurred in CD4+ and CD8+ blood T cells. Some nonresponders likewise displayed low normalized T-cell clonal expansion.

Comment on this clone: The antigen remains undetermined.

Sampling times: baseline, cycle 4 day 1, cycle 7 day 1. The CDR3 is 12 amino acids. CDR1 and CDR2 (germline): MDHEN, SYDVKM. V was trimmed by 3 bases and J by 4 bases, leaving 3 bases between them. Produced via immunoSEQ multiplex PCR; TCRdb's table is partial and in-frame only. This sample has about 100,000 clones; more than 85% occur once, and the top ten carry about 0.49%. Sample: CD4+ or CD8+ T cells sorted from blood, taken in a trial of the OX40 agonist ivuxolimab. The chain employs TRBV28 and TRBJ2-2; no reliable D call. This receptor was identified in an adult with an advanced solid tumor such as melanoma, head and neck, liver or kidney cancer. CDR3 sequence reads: CASSFLTGELFF. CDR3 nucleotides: TGTGCCAGCAGTTTTCTCACCGGGGAGCTGTTTTTT.